Shown below are 2 T cell receptor beta chains from a single sample sequenced in a study of T cell responses to AZD1222 COVID-19 vaccine. Sequencing was performed with immunoSEQ multiplex PCR; in TCRdb, only in-frame clones are kept and a portion is missing. Of some 150,000 clones in the sample, over 85% were seen once. This specimen was peripheral blood, taken on day 0 of AZD1222 vaccination. The receptors originated from an adult in good health.

The rearrangement links TRBV7-9 to TRBJ1-2, with 7 bases aligning to TRBD1. J gave up 5 bases and V 5 bases, and 11 bases lay outside the gene matches. The germline V gene encodes CDR1 SEHNR and CDR2 FQNEAQ (reference sequence). The CDR3 is made up of 15 amino acids. The CDR3 DNA is TGTGCCAGCAGCGAGACACTAGGGACAGTATATGGCTACACCTTC. It yields the protein CASSETLGTVYGYTF.

The rearrangement uses TRBV5-1 and TRBJ2-1, with 9 bases identical to TRBD2. The CDR3 has 14 amino acids. After removal of 3 bases from V and 6 bases from J, the junction contained 4 bases not matched to a gene. CDR1 is SGHRS, CDR2 YFSETQ, per germline. This CDR3 is CASSSAGGLNEQFF. DNA of the CDR3: TGCGCCAGCAGCTCGGCGGGAGGGCTCAATGAGCAGTTCTTC.